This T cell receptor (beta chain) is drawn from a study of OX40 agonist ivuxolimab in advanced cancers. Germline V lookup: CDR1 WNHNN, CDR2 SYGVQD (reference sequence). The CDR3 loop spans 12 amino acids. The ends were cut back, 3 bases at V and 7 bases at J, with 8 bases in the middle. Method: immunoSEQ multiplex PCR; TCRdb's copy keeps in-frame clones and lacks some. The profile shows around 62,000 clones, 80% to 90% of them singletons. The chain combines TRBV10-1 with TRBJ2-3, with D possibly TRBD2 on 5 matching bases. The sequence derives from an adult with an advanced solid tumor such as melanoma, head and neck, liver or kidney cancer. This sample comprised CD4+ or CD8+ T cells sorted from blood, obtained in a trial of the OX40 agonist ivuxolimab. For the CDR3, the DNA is TGCGCCAGCAGTGAAAGAGGGAATACGCAGTATTTT. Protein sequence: CASSERGNTQYF.